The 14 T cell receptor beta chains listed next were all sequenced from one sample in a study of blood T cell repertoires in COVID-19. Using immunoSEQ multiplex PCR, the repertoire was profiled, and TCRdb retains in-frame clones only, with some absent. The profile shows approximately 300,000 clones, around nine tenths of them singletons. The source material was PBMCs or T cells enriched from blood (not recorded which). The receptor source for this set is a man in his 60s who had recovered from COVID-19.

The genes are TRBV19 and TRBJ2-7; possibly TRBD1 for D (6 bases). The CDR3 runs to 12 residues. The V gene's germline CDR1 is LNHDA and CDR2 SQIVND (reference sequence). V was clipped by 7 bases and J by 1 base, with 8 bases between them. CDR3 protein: CASTGESYEQYF. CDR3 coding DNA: TGTGCCAGTACAGGGGAGTCCTACGAGCAGTACTTC.

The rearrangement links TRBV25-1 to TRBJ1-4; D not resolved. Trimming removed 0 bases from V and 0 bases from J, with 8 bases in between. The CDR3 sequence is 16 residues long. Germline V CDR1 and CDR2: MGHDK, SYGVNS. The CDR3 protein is CASSEYIGTTNEKLFF. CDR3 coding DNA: TGTGCCAGCAGTGAATATATCGGGACAACTAATGAAAAACTGTTTTTT.

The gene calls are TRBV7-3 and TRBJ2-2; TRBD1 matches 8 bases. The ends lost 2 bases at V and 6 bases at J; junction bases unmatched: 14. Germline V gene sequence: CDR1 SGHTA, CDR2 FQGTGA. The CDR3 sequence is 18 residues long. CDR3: CASSLEGEGTGSPGELFF. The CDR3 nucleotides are TGTGCCAGCAGCTTAGAGGGGGAAGGGACAGGTTCACCCGGGGAGCTGTTTTTT.

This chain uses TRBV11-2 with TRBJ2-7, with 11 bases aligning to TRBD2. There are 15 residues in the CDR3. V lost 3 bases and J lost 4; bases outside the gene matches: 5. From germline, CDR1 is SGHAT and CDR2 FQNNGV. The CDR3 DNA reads TGTGCCAGCAGCTTGACTAGCGGGATCGGATACGAGCAGTACTTC. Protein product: CASSLTSGIGYEQYF.

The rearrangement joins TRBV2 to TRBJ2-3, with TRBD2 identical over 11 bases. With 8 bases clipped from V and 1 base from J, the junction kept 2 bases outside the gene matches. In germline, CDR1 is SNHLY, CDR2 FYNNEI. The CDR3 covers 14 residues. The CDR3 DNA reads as TGTGCCAGCTTGACTAGCGGGGGCACAGATACGCAGTATTTT. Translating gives CASLTSGGTDTQYF.

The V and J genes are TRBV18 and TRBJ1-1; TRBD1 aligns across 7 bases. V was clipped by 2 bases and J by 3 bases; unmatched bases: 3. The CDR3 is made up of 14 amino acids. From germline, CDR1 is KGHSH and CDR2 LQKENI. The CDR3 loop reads CASSPITGDTEAFF. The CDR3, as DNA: TGTGCCAGCTCACCAATAACAGGGGACACTGAAGCTTTCTTT.

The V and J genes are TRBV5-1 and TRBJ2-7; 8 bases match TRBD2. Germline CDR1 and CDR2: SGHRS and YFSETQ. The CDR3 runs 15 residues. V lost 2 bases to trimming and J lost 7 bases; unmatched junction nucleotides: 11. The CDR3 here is CASSFVAAGDGEQYF. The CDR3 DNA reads TGCGCCAGCAGCTTCGTCGCAGCGGGAGACGGGGAGCAGTACTTC.

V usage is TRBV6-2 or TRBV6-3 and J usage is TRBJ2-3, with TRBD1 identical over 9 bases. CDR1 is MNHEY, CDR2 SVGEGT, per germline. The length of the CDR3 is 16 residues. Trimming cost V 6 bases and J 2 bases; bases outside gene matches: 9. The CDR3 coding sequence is TGTGCCAGCAGCAAAACAGGGGGCGCCTACACAGATACGCAGTATTTT. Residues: CASSKTGGAYTDTQYF.

In DNA form, the CDR3 reads TGTGCCAGCAGCCCGCTAGTAGCGGGACCGAACACCGGGGAGCTGTTTTTT. Its protein is CASSPLVAGPNTGELFF. The gene calls are TRBV5-6 and TRBJ2-2, with 8 bases matching TRBD2. The CDR3 spans 17 residues. Losses at the gene ends were 4 bases for V and 0 bases for J; bases not matched to a gene: 8. CDR1 and CDR2 (germline): SGHDT, YYEEEE. Based on the CDR3 plus reference TRBV5-6 and TRBJ2-2, the full variable domain is DAGVTQSPTHLIKTRGQQVTLRCSPKSGHDTVSWYQQALGQGPQFIFQYYEEEERQRGNFPDRFSGHQFPNYSSELNVNALLLGDSALYLCASSPLVAGPNTGELFFGEGSRLTVL.

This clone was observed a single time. CDR3 in DNA: TGTGCCAGCAGCTCCAACCCCGAAAGACTAGTTGAGACCCAGTACTTC. Amino acid sequence: CASSSNPERLVETQYF. The chain carries TRBV7-2 and TRBJ2-5; maybe TRBD2 (6 bases). Per germline, CDR1 SGHTA and CDR2 FQGNSA. This CDR3 contains 16 residues. V lost 4 bases and J 5 bases, leaving 20 bases between the germline ends.

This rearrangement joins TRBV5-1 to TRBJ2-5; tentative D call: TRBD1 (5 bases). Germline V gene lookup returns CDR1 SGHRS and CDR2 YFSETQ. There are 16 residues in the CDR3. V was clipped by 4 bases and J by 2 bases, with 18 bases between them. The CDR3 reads CASSDLRGQPQETQYF. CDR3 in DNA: TGCGCCAGCAGCGACTTAAGGGGCCAGCCTCAAGAGACCCAGTACTTC.

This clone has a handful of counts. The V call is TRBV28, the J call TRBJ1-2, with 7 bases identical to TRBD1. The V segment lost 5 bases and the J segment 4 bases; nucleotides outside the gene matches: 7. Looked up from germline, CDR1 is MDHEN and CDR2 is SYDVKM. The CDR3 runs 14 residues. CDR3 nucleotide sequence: TGTGCCAGCAGTGCGACCGGGACAGTCTATGGCTACACCTTC. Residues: CASSATGTVYGYTF.

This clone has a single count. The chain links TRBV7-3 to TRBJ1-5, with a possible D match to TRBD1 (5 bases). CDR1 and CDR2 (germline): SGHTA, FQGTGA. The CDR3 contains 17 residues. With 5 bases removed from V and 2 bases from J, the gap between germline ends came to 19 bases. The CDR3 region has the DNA TGTGCCAGCAGCGTGGGGCGCAAAAAGGGTCGCAATCAGCCCCAGCATTTT. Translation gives CASSVGRKKGRNQPQHF.

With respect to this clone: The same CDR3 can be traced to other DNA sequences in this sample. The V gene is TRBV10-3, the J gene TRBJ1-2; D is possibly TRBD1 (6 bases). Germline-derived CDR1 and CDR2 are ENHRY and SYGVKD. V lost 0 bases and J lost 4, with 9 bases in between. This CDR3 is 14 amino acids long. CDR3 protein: CAISESGGPYGYTF. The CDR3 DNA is TGTGCCATCAGTGAGTCAGGGGGACCCTATGGCTACACCTTC.